This TCR beta chain was captured by sequencing in a study of blood T cell repertoires in COVID-19. Some clones are missing from TCRdb's copy, which holds only in-frame ones; the method was immunoSEQ multiplex PCR. The profile shows about 140,000 clones, over 75% of them singletons. The CDR3 loop spans 16 amino acids. The trim removed 5 bases at V and 8 bases at J, leaving 11 bases unmatched. Looked up from germline, CDR1 is SGHAT and CDR2 is FQNNGV. The sequenced sample was peripheral blood. This TCR came from a human donor in a cohort sampled during active COVID-19. The chain links TRBV11-2 to TRBJ2-1; TRBD2 aligns across 11 bases. This CDR3 is CASSRILAGALDEQFF. The CDR3 DNA reads as TGTGCCAGCAGCCGGATACTAGCGGGAGCTCTGGATGAGCAGTTCTTC.